The 17 T cell receptor beta chains reported below all come from one sample, sequenced in a study of PD-1 blockade in classical Hodgkin lymphoma. Time point meaning: cycle 4 day 1 (C4D1), after 6 weeks of nivolumab. Autologous stem cell transplantation was followed by relapse in every patient, and brentuximab vedotin exposure varied. Using immunoSEQ multiplex PCR, the repertoire was profiled, and TCRdb retains in-frame clones only, with some absent. The sample lists about 44,000 clones, 66% occurring once. The input for sequencing was peripheral blood mononuclear cells (PBMCs), taken before the fourth cycle of nivolumab. These receptors originate from a human donor with classical Hodgkin lymphoma.

This clone showed up just a few times. The V gene is TRBV7-9, the J gene TRBJ2-7; D perhaps matches TRBD2 (5 bases). The CDR3 has 15 residues. CDR1 and CDR2 (germline): SEHNR, FQNEAQ (reference sequence). The V and J ends lost 0 bases and 7 bases respectively, with 16 bases between them. The CDR3: CASSLAERAVSEQYF. The DNA of the CDR3 is TGTGCCAGCAGCTTAGCGGAGAGGGCAGTATCTGAGCAGTACTTC.

V is TRBV25-1 and J is TRBJ2-3, with 14 bases matching TRBD2. Germline V gene lookup returns CDR1 MGHDK and CDR2 SYGVNS. Trimming removed 3 bases from V and 3 bases from J; junction bases left unmatched: 2. The CDR3 runs 16 residues. CDR3 sequence: CASSEWTSGGTDTQYF. CDR3 nucleotide sequence: TGTGCCAGCAGTGAGTGGACTAGCGGGGGGACAGATACGCAGTATTTT.

DNA for the CDR3: TGTGCCAGCACCAAAGGTAGGGTCACAGATACGCAGTATTTT. It codes for CASTKGRVTDTQYF. The rearrangement joins TRBV9 to TRBJ2-3; D is ambiguous. Trimming removed 6 bases from V and 2 bases from J, with 13 bases in between. Germline-derived CDR1 and CDR2 are SGDLS and YYNGEE. There are 14 residues in the CDR3.

The genes are TRBV18 and TRBJ1-6, with D unclear. V lost 4 bases to trimming and J lost 6 bases, with 13 bases between them. CDR3 size: 15 residues. The germline gives CDR1 KGHSH, CDR2 LQKENI. The CDR3 coding sequence is TGTGCCAGCTCACTTGCGTCGGGCCGTAATTCACCCCTCCACTTT. Protein: CASSLASGRNSPLHF. The entire variable domain, with the rest obtained from reference TRBV18 and TRBJ1-6, is as follows: NAGVMQNPRHLVRRRGQEARLRCSPMKGHSHVYWYRQLPEEGLKFMVYLQKENIIDESGMPKERFSAEFPKEGPSILRIQQVVRGDSAAYFCASSLASGRNSPLHFGNGTRLTVT.

This clone showed up just a few times. The chain couples TRBV5-8 to TRBJ1-5; 8 positions match TRBD1. The CDR3 sequence is 15 residues long. The germline gives CDR1 SGHTS, CDR2 YDEGEE. V lost 4 bases to trimming and J lost 5 bases; unmatched junction nucleotides: 8. CDR3 residues: CASSPGQGPDQPQHF. CDR3 in DNA: TGTGCCAGCAGCCCCGGACAGGGCCCAGATCAGCCCCAGCATTTT.

In its sample, this clone was seen a few times. The chain recombines TRBV4-3 with TRBJ2-3; D possibly uses TRBD1 or TRBD2 (7 bases each). CDR1 is LGHNA, CDR2 YSLEER, per germline. The CDR3 contains 17 residues. V was shortened by 4 bases and J by 2 bases, with 19 bases between the two germline ends. CDR3 in DNA: TGCGCCAGCAGCCCGGAAGGGACAGCGGGGTTCACAGATACGCAGTATTTT. Translating gives CASSPEGTAGFTDTQYF.

CDR3 DNA sequence: TGTGCCAGAAGCTTTGTTCCCCCCCGGGAAGTCTACGAGACCCAGTACTTC. This gives the protein CARSFVPPREVYETQYF. The chain joins TRBV5-3 to TRBJ2-5; tentatively, D is TRBD2 (5 bases). TRBV5-3 belongs to the ORF category, with a function that is uncertain. The CDR3 totals 17 residues. Trimming removed 2 bases at V and 5 bases at J, with 22 bases between.

With respect to this clone: This sample includes further DNA sequences coding for the same CDR3. This CDR3 is CASSLGQSNQPQHF. The CDR3 DNA reads as TGTGCCAGCAGCTTGGGACAGTCTAATCAGCCCCAGCATTTT. The chain carries TRBV5-6 and TRBJ1-5; D is possibly TRBD1 (5 bases). Trimming took 0 bases from V and 4 from J, leaving 8 bases between them. Looked up from germline, CDR1 is SGHDT and CDR2 is YYEEEE. The CDR3 contains 14 residues.

This clone turned up a few times. The CDR3 loop reads CASSLQVGADTQYF. The CDR3 DNA sequence: TGCGCCAGCAGCTTGCAAGTGGGGGCAGATACGCAGTATTTT. The chain employs TRBV5-1 and TRBJ2-3, with D perhaps assigned TRBD1 or TRBD2 (5 bases each). Trimming cost V 1 base and J 4 bases, with 10 bases left between them. CDR3 length equals 14 residues. Looked up from germline, CDR1 is SGHRS and CDR2 is YFSETQ.

The chain has TRBV5-1 and TRBJ2-3; 8 nucleotides align to TRBD2. Germline V gives CDR1 SGHRS, CDR2 YFSETQ. The V gene end was trimmed by 5 bases and the J gene end by 4 bases; junction bases not matched to a gene: 0. The CDR3 consists of 12 residues. The CDR3 sequence: CASRGLADTQYF. CDR3 bases: TGCGCCAGCAGGGGACTAGCAGATACGCAGTATTTT.

The chain employs TRBV9 and TRBJ1-1; D is uncertain. The CDR3 is made up of 15 amino acids. Germline loops: CDR1 SGDLS, CDR2 YYNGEE. Between the trimmed V and J ends, which lost 2 bases and 1 base, there was a span of 12 bases. The CDR3 coding sequence is TGTGCCAGCAGCGTGAGCGGAAACCAGAACACTGAAGCTTTCTTT. Its protein is CASSVSGNQNTEAFF.

The J gene is TRBJ2-3, the V gene TRBV19, with a possible D match to TRBD2 (5 bases). Trimming cost V 11 bases and J 5 bases, with 11 bases left between them. CDR3 length equals 11 residues. Germline loops: CDR1 LNHDA, CDR2 SQIVND (reference sequence). The CDR3, as DNA: TGTGCCTCAAAGAGGGAAGATACGCAGTATTTT. Translated, it gives CASKREDTQYF.

The J gene is TRBJ2-2, the V gene TRBV6-5; D call uncertain. The CDR3 length is 15 residues. Germline CDR1 is MNHEY and CDR2 is SVGAGI. Trimming shortened V by 7 bases and J by 3 bases, and 15 bases separated the two germline ends. The CDR3 nucleotides are TGTGCCAGCACCGACCAGCCGGACGACACCGGGGAGCTGTTTTTT. Its protein is CASTDQPDDTGELFF.

The V and J genes are TRBV29-1 and TRBJ2-7; 9 bases fit TRBD2. Trimming took 6 bases from V and 2 from J; bases not matched to a gene: 14. Germline CDR1 SQVTM, CDR2 ANQGSEA. This CDR3 has 16 residues. For the CDR3, the DNA is TGCAGCGTACGCGGACTAGCGAGTTCCCTTACCTACGAGCAGTACTTC. Translated, it gives CSVRGLASSLTYEQYF.

This clone showed up just a few times. CDR3 amino acids: CASSTAGPSYNEQFF. The CDR3 DNA is TGTGCCAGCAGTACGGCGGGGCCTTCCTACAATGAGCAGTTCTTC. V gene TRBV28 combines with J gene TRBJ2-1, with D possibly TRBD2 on 6 matching bases. V was clipped by 5 bases and J by 1 base, with 12 bases between them. The length of the CDR3 is 15 residues. CDR1 is MDHEN and CDR2 is SYDVKM in the germline V gene.

V gene TRBV5-5 combines with J gene TRBJ2-1, with 11 bases aligning to TRBD2. The V gene end was trimmed by 4 bases and the J gene end by 3 bases; junction bases not matched to a gene: 3. CDR3 length: 15 residues. Germline V gene sequence: CDR1 SGHKS, CDR2 YYEKEE (reference sequence). CDR3 DNA: TGTGCCAGCAGCACCGGGACTAGCGGCTACAATGAGCAGTTCTTC. Protein product: CASSTGTSGYNEQFF.

V is TRBV19 and J is TRBJ1-5, with 7 bases identical to TRBD1. The CDR3 sequence is 16 residues long. Germline V gives CDR1 LNHDA, CDR2 SQIVND (reference sequence). V trimming: 4 bases; J trimming: 0 bases; junction bases outside the gene matches: 6. The CDR3 protein is CASSTRQGLSNQPQHF. CDR3 bases: TGTGCCAGTAGTACTAGACAGGGTCTTAGCAATCAGCCCCAGCATTTT.